The 4 T cell receptor beta chains below were found in one sample sequenced in a study of blood T cell repertoires in COVID-19 (dated by TCRdb to 2018 to 2021). Library construction relied on the immunoSEQ multiplex PCR assay. TCRdb obtained this table from immuneACCESS and retained in-frame rearrangements with V and J assigned. These tables miss some clones; where compared with another copy, unresolved V genes account for less than half of the shortfall, and the remainder is unexplained. Recorded for this sample are fewer than 250,000 clones; approximately 90% of them occurred a single time. The ten largest account for approximately 2.4% of the sample. The sequencing input was PBMCs or T cells enriched from blood (not recorded which). The receptor source for this set is a woman aged 25-40 years with acute COVID-19.

V gene TRBV7-2 combines with J gene TRBJ2-5; 7 nucleotides line up with TRBD1. The ends lost 2 bases at V and 4 bases at J; junction bases unmatched: 7. The CDR3 contains 15 residues. Germline values: CDR1 SGHTA, CDR2 FQGNSA. In DNA form, the CDR3 reads TGTGCCAGCAGCTTAAGACAGGGCTATCCAGAGACCCAGTACTTC. Its translation: CASSLRQGYPETQYF.

This chain uses TRBV9 with TRBJ1-1; D not certain. V lost 0 bases and J 8 bases, leaving 8 bases between the germline ends. The CDR3 is 12 amino acids. Germline-derived CDR1 and CDR2 are SGDLS and YYNGEE. The CDR3 DNA is TGTGCCAGCAGCGTAGTTGAGGGCGAAGCTTTCTTT. It specifies CASSVVEGEAFF.

The chain couples TRBV6-5 to TRBJ1-1, with 7 bases that match TRBD1. The CDR3 covers 14 residues. Trimming removed 7 bases from V and 6 bases from J; junction bases left unmatched: 11. In germline, CDR1 is MNHEY, CDR2 SVGAGI. The CDR3, as DNA: TGTGCCAGCAACGGCGAGCGACAGGGTTCTGAAGCTTTCTTT. Its translation: CASNGERQGSEAFF.

The chain has TRBV6-5 and TRBJ1-3; TRBD1 aligns across 9 bases. Germline loops: CDR1 MNHEY, CDR2 SVGAGI. This CDR3 region has 14 residues. The J segment lost 4 bases and the V segment lost 4 bases, leaving 2 bases of the junction unmatched. The CDR3 spells CASSWDRDGNTIYF. CDR3 in DNA: TGTGCCAGCAGTTGGGACAGGGACGGAAACACCATATATTTT.